Presented here are 25 T cell receptor beta chains from one specimen sequenced in a study of human T cells and chemical hapten exposure. TCRdb itself ran the RACE reads through MiXCR, one entry per CDR3 protein. Of about 51,000 distinct CDR3 sequences in the sample, roughly 9.9% were seen once. Regarding time point: pre-sensitization, week 0. Treatment specified: therapeutic diphenylcyclopropenone sensitization with weekly scalp DPC. This material consisted of whole blood, taken in connection with sensitization to the hapten diphenylcyclopropenone (DPC). The receptors originated from a woman between 40 and 55 years old with alopecia areata. Some clones in this sample may be carry-over from other donors' samples.

At least ten counts were recorded for this clonotype. V is TRBV7-9 and J is TRBJ1-5; D is undetermined. V was clipped by 6 bases and J by 5 bases, with 11 bases between them. The CDR3 has 13 residues. Germline assignment: CDR1 SEHNR and CDR2 FQNEAQ (reference sequence). The CDR3 DNA follows: TGTGCCAGCAGTCTTGACAACTATCAGCCCCAGCATTTT. Encoded protein: CASSLDNYQPQHF.

This clonotype has a count of ten or more. The rearrangement links TRBV12-3 or TRBV12-4 to TRBJ1-1; D call uncertain. V was trimmed by 1 base and J by 5 bases, leaving 8 bases between them. The CDR3 consists of 13 residues. Here the CDR3 reads CASSLGQVTEAFF. CDR3 nucleotide sequence: TGTGCCAGCAGTTTAGGGCAGGTGACTGAAGCTTTCTTT.

CDR3 protein: CASSNQGQGANEKLFF. CDR3 DNA: TGCGCCAGCAGCAACCAAGGACAGGGGGCGAATGAAAAACTGTTTTTT. The V gene is TRBV5-1, the J gene TRBJ1-4; 11 bases line up with TRBD1. This CDR3 comprises 16 residues. Trimming took 4 bases from V and 5 from J; bases not matched to a gene: 7. CDR1 and CDR2 from the germline V gene are SGHRS and YFSETQ.

This clonotype was recorded many times. J is TRBJ2-3 and V is TRBV20-1, with D unresolved. The CDR3 contains 14 residues. V was trimmed by 4 bases and J by 2 bases, leaving 13 bases between them. Germline V gene lookup returns CDR1 DFQATT and CDR2 SNEGSKA (reference sequence). CDR3 sequence (DNA): TGCAGTGCTATCGGCCCCGGCCACACAGATACGCAGTATTTT. It yields the protein CSAIGPGHTDTQYF.

This clonotype has a count of ten or more. The CDR3 sequence: CASRGDRGGYEQYF. The CDR3 DNA reads TGTGCCAGCCGAGGGGACAGGGGAGGATACGAGCAGTACTTC. This sequence joins TRBV12-3 or TRBV12-4 and TRBJ2-7; TRBD1 aligns across 10 bases. The CDR3 runs 14 residues. Germline trimming cut 8 bases from V and 4 bases from J; bases unmatched to any gene: 8.

The chain is built from TRBV19 and TRBJ2-1, with a tentative D call TRBD1 (5 bases). The V end lost 5 bases, the J end lost 10 bases, and 15 bases lay between the germline ends. Germline loops: CDR1 LNHDA, CDR2 SQIVND (reference sequence). CDR3 length: 13 amino acids. CDR3 sequence: CASSLNLGEEQFF. DNA for the CDR3: TGTGCCAGTAGTCTTAACCTAGGGGAAGAGCAGTTCTTC.

The gene calls are TRBV5-4 and TRBJ2-2; 12 bases line up with TRBD1. Germline V gene lookup returns CDR1 SGHNT and CDR2 YYREEE (reference sequence). The junction had 2 bases not matched to a gene; V was cut back by 4 bases and J by 4 bases. This CDR3 has 15 residues. The CDR3 reads CASSKGQGATGELFF. The CDR3 DNA reads TGTGCCAGCAGCAAGGGACAGGGGGCCACCGGGGAGCTGTTTTTT. The variable domain in full, completed from reference TRBV5-4 and TRBJ2-2, reads ETGVTQSPTHLIKTRGQQVTLRCSSQSGHNTVSWYQQALGQGPQFIFQYYREEENGRGNFPPRFSGLQFPNYSSELNVNALELDDSALYLCASSKGQGATGELFFGEGSRLTVL.

This clonotype has ten or more counts. J is TRBJ2-3 and V is TRBV6-4; D uncertain. Germline-derived CDR1 and CDR2 are MRHNA and SNTAGT. The CDR3 length is 13 residues. V lost 2 bases to trimming and J lost 2 bases, with 5 bases between them. Written as DNA, the CDR3 is TGTGCCAGCAGTGACGGGTACACAGATACGCAGTATTTT. It translates to CASSDGYTDTQYF.

The chain couples TRBV7-8 to TRBJ1-6; TRBD1 agrees at 7 bases. With V trimmed by 5 bases and J by 10 bases, 8 bases remained unmatched. This CDR3 is 14 amino acids long. The V gene's germline CDR1 is SGHVS and CDR2 FQNEAQ. This CDR3 is CASSMNRGQSPLHF. The CDR3 nucleotides are TGTGCCAGCAGCATGAACAGGGGACAATCACCCCTCCACTTT. Looking up the rest from reference TRBV7-8 and TRBJ1-6 gives the full variable domain: GAGVSQSPRYKVAKRGQDVALRCDPISGHVSLFWYQQALGQGPEFLTYFQNEAQLDKSGLPSDRFFAERPEGSVSTLKIQRTQQEDSAVYLCASSMNRGQSPLHFGNGTRLTVT.

This clonotype was seen many times. The chain has TRBV9 and TRBJ1-6; D is possibly TRBD1 (5 bases). The CDR3 extends over 14 amino acids. Germline V gives CDR1 SGDLS, CDR2 YYNGEE. V gave up 2 bases and J gave up 8 bases, with 11 bases separating them. The CDR3 DNA reads TGTGCCAGCAGCGTTAGACAGATAGATTCACCCCTCCACTTT. It translates to CASSVRQIDSPLHF. Full variable domain (outside the CDR3, taken from reference TRBV9 and TRBJ1-6): DSGVTQTPKHLITATGQRVTLRCSPRSGDLSVYWYQQSLDQGLQFLIQYYNGEERAKGNILERFSAQQFPDLHSELNLSSLELGDSALYFCASSVRQIDSPLHFGNGTRLTVT.

This clonotype was detected only a few times. The rearrangement links TRBV29-1 to TRBJ2-3, with 11 nucleotides matching TRBD2. Germline V gives CDR1 SQVTM, CDR2 ANQGSEA. V was clipped by 4 bases and J by 1 base; unmatched bases: 1. CDR3 size: 14 residues. CDR3 sequence (DNA): TGCAGCGTTGTGGGACTAGCGGGCACAGATACGCAGTATTTT. Its protein is CSVVGLAGTDTQYF.

J is TRBJ1-5 and V is TRBV2; D remains unclear. With 2 bases removed from V and 0 bases from J, the gap between germline ends came to 8 bases. This CDR3 region has 15 residues. Germline-derived CDR1 and CDR2 are SNHLY and FYNNEI. The CDR3 protein is CASSEWDHSNQPQHF. The CDR3, as DNA: TGTGCCAGCAGTGAATGGGATCATAGCAATCAGCCCCAGCATTTT. The complete variable domain, with remaining parts taken from reference TRBV2 and TRBJ1-5, reads EPEVTQTPSHQVTQMGQEVILRCVPISNHLYFYWYRQILGQKVEFLVSFYNNEISEKSEIFDDQFSVERPDGSNFTLKIRSTKLEDSAMYFCASSEWDHSNQPQHFGDGTRLSIL.

This clonotype was picked up a small number of times. V is TRBV6-4 and J is TRBJ1-5; possibly TRBD1 for D (5 bases). The germline V gene has CDR1 MRHNA and CDR2 SNTAGT. The ends were cut back, 4 bases at V and 3 bases at J, with 10 bases in the middle. The CDR3 is 14 amino acids. The DNA of the CDR3 is TGTGCCAGCAGTGCCGGGGGTGACAATCAGCCCCAGCATTTT. Its translation is CASSAGGDNQPQHF.

This clonotype was observed a handful of times. This chain connects TRBV27 to TRBJ2-7, with 12 bases that match TRBD2. J gave up 5 bases and V 5 bases, and 10 bases lay outside the gene matches. The CDR3 sequence is 16 residues long. CDR1 is MNHEY, CDR2 SMNVEV, per germline (reference sequence). This chain's CDR3 is CASSLLAGGPVNEQYF. The CDR3 DNA follows: TGTGCCAGCAGTCTCCTAGCGGGGGGGCCTGTGAACGAGCAGTACTTC.

The rearrangement links TRBV29-1 to TRBJ1-3, with TRBD1 matching over 7 bases. This CDR3 contains 20 residues. The V segment lost 4 bases and the J segment 3 bases; nucleotides outside the gene matches: 24. CDR1 and CDR2 from the germline V gene are SQVTM and ANQGSEA. The CDR3 bases are TGCAGCGTTGCGGTAAGGGGGCTTGGGAATCCCCACTCGGTTGGAAACACCATATATTTT. Protein product: CSVAVRGLGNPHSVGNTIYF.

The chain is built from TRBV6-6 and TRBJ1-1; the match to TRBD1 covers 7 bases. CDR1 MNHNY and CDR2 SVGAGI come from the germline V gene (reference sequence). The CDR3 contains 15 residues. V lost 6 bases and J lost 1; bases outside the gene matches: 8. CDR3 amino acids: CASSPRRTGNTEAFF. The CDR3 DNA sequence: TGTGCCAGCAGCCCTAGAAGGACAGGGAACACTGAAGCTTTCTTT.

This clonotype is labeled as medium-sized. CDR3 sequence: CSAAGTSGGIVTEQFF. CDR3 sequence (DNA): TGCAGTGCAGCCGGGACTAGCGGGGGGATAGTCACTGAGCAGTTCTTC. V is TRBV20-1 and J is TRBJ2-1; 15 nucleotides align to TRBD2. This CDR3 has 16 amino acids. Losses at the gene ends were 6 bases for V and 9 bases for J; bases not matched to a gene: 12. Germline assignment: CDR1 DFQATT and CDR2 SNEGSKA (reference sequence).

The chain uses TRBV11-2 and TRBJ2-2; TRBD2 matches 11 bases. Trimming took 6 bases from V and 6 from J; bases not matched to a gene: 9. From germline, CDR1 is SGHAT and CDR2 FQNNGV. The CDR3 sequence is 16 residues long. This CDR3 reads CASSLIAGGPSGELFF. The CDR3 nucleotides read TGTGCCAGCAGTTTAATAGCGGGAGGGCCTTCCGGGGAGCTGTTTTTT. Complete variable domain (other parts from reference TRBV11-2 and TRBJ2-2): EAGVAQSPRYKIIEKRQSVAFWCNPISGHATLYWYQQILGQGPKLLIQFQNNGVVDDSQLPKDRFSAERLKGVDSTLKIQPAKLEDSAVYLCASSLIAGGPSGELFFGEGSRLTVL.

This clonotype appeared many times. The chain is built from TRBV4-3 and TRBJ2-5; no reliable D call. Trimming stripped 0 bases from V and 4 bases from J, with 12 bases between. CDR3 length: 15 residues. Germline loops: CDR1 LGHNA, CDR2 YSLEER. CDR3 sequence (DNA): TGCGCCAGCAGCCAAGATGTCGGGCCTAGAGAGACCCAGTACTTC. Translating gives CASSQDVGPRETQYF.

Only a few counts were recorded for this clonotype. CDR3 sequence: CASSLEGRGQTQYF. The CDR3 nucleotides read TGCGCCAGCAGCTTGGAAGGCAGGGGCCAGACCCAGTACTTC. The chain is built from TRBV5-1 and TRBJ2-5; the D gene is possibly TRBD1 (6 bases). This CDR3 has 14 amino acids. Germline V CDR1 and CDR2: SGHRS, YFSETQ. Trimming stripped 0 bases from V and 6 bases from J, with 12 bases between.

The sample holds many counts of this clonotype. The chain carries TRBV19 and TRBJ1-6; perhaps TRBD1 as D (6 bases). The germline gives CDR1 LNHDA, CDR2 SQIVND (reference sequence). The length of the CDR3 is 14 residues. V was shortened by 10 bases and J by 9 bases, with 19 bases between the two germline ends. The CDR3 here is CATPAAEGGSPLHF. As DNA, the CDR3 is TGTGCCACCCCAGCAGCCGAGGGGGGTTCACCCCTCCACTTT.

This sequence joins TRBV25-1 and TRBJ2-6; D tentatively reads TRBD1 or TRBD2 (6 bases each). Trimming cost V 7 bases and J 1 base, with 17 bases left between them. From germline, CDR1 is MGHDK and CDR2 SYGVNS. The CDR3 sequence is 17 residues long. The CDR3 nucleotides are TGTGCCAGCACCCCCAGGTCGGGGGCGTCTGGGGCCAACGTCCTGACTTTC. Its translation is CASTPRSGASGANVLTF.

This clonotype was detected ten times or more. V and J are TRBV7-9 and TRBJ1-4, with 7 bases identical to TRBD1. The CDR3 runs 16 residues. CDR1 SEHNR and CDR2 FQNEAQ come from the germline V gene (reference sequence). The trim removed 3 bases at V and 8 bases at J, leaving 12 bases unmatched. CDR3 region: CASSFQGQAQGEKLFF. The CDR3 bases are TGTGCCAGCAGCTTTCAAGGACAGGCACAAGGGGAAAAACTGTTTTTT.

This clonotype was counted many times. CDR3 nucleotide sequence: TGCAGTGCTCCCCGACTAGCGGGGTCTGCTAATGAGCAGTTCTTC. It codes for CSAPRLAGSANEQFF. The chain links TRBV20-1 to TRBJ2-1, with TRBD2 matching 11 bases. Looked up from germline, CDR1 is DFQATT and CDR2 is SNEGSKA (reference sequence). The CDR3 extends over 15 amino acids. Unmatched junction bases numbered 10, after V lost 5 bases and J lost 7 bases.

In its sample, this clonotype was seen many times. This chain uses TRBV18 with TRBJ1-1; D not certain. CDR1 is KGHSH, CDR2 LQKENI, per germline. This CDR3 comprises 15 residues. Trimming removed 3 bases at V and 1 base at J, with 12 bases between. Written as DNA, the CDR3 is TGTGCCAGCTCACCGTCGAGGCCAGGGAACACTGAAGCTTTCTTT. It encodes CASSPSRPGNTEAFF.